These T cell receptor beta chains were read from a single sample in a study of control samples from healthy donors and cancer patients. Produced via immunoSEQ multiplex PCR; TCRdb's table is partial and in-frame only. Among about 140,000 clones listed, around 85% were seen once. The sequencing input was blood. These receptors were collected from a woman between 25 and 40 years old in good health. Each CDR3 is given with its conserved first and last residue. For some rows the clone size is stated as once, few or many, or as a class when expanded; others skip it.

clone size: -
V gene: TRBV6-1
CDR3 protein: CASSEWGLARNEQFF

clone size: -
V gene: TRBV11-2
CDR3 protein: CASSFAQGGEKLFF

clone size: -
V gene: TRBV6-5
CDR3 protein: CASSSKTRTSIHEQFF

clone size: -
V gene: TRBV25-1
CDR3 protein: CASSEQGTKWFEKLFF

clone size: -
V gene: TRBV5-1
CDR3 protein: CASSLTGIGGNQPQHF

clone size: few
V gene: TRBV14
CDR3 protein: CASSQDWPDYGYTF

clone size: -
V gene: TRBV5-1
CDR3 protein: CASSLGSVQETQYF

clone size: -
V gene: TRBV18
CDR3 protein: CASSPTSSGRRSYNEQFF

clone size: once
V gene: TRBV18
CDR3 protein: CASSPGTPDNSPLHF

clone size: once
V gene: TRBV30
CDR3 protein: CAWRSRLIAGVADTQYF

clone size: -
V gene: TRBV24-1
CDR3 protein: CATEGQGNTEAFF

clone size: -
V gene: TRBV27
CDR3 protein: CASSLVGLAVNTGELFF

clone size: -
V gene: TRBV3-1/TRBV3-2
CDR3 protein: CASSQSWMPPGEETQYF

clone size: -
V gene: TRBV3-1/TRBV3-2
CDR3 protein: CATTKREGYNEQFF

clone size: -
V gene: TRBV5-1
CDR3 protein: CASFIQGSEQYF

clone size: -
V gene: TRBV7-2
CDR3 protein: CASSLALAGIFYNEQFF

clone size: -
V gene: TRBV27
CDR3 protein: CASNPGTSESTDTQYF

clone size: -
V gene: TRBV14
CDR3 protein: CASSQDPQGVFGNTIYF

clone size: -
V gene: TRBV5-8
CDR3 protein: CASSLMGRQEKLFF

clone size: -
V gene: TRBV4-1
CDR3 protein: CASSLQGATNNEQFF

clone size: -
V gene: TRBV10-1
CDR3 protein: CASSEGKETQYF

clone size: -
V gene: TRBV11-2
CDR3 protein: CASNSNGEAIYF

clone size: -
V gene: TRBV3-1/TRBV3-2
CDR3 protein: CASSQDRGDGNTIYF

clone size: few
V gene: TRBV9
CDR3 protein: CASSVALAGVTWETQYF

clone size: -
V gene: TRBV2
CDR3 protein: CASSPNRGDYGYTF

clone size: -
V gene: TRBV5-5
CDR3 protein: CASSFGTGTGELFF

clone size: -
V gene: TRBV24-1
CDR3 protein: CATSFRGRQGGDTQYF

clone size: -
V gene: TRBV3-1/TRBV3-2
CDR3 protein: CASSQARYSGRDLGEQYF

clone size: -
V gene: TRBV30
CDR3 protein: CAWKFDVWGSYNEQFF

clone size: -
V gene: TRBV3-1/TRBV3-2
CDR3 protein: CASSQGKVEKLFF

clone size: -
V gene: TRBV19
CDR3 protein: CASSIIRGDGYTF

clone size: -
V gene: TRBV5-1
CDR3 protein: CASSFRTDNTEAFF

clone size: -
V gene: TRBV11-2
CDR3 protein: CASSLRGNPDTDTQYF

clone size: -
V gene: TRBV6-5
CDR3 protein: CASRGPRDRGSGYTF

clone size: -
V gene: TRBV19
CDR3 protein: CASSISRGSYNEQFF

clone size: -
V gene: TRBV28
CDR3 protein: CASSRNTGELFF

clone size: -
V gene: TRBV3-1/TRBV3-2
CDR3 protein: CASSQEGRGVDYGYTF

clone size: -
V gene: TRBV9
CDR3 protein: CASSPTQGDNSPLHF

clone size: -
V gene: TRBV19
CDR3 protein: CASSMARSYEQYF

clone size: -
V gene: TRBV11-1
CDR3 protein: CASSPGGISGDIQYF

clone size: -
V gene: TRBV6-2/TRBV6-3
CDR3 protein: CASSYSGTGELFF

clone size: -
V gene: TRBV6-5
CDR3 protein: CASSYRAGTQYF

clone size: -
V gene: TRBV6-6
CDR3 protein: CASSPAGLFFEQFF

clone size: -
V gene: TRBV7-9
CDR3 protein: CASSREGGGLNGYTF

clone size: -
V gene: TRBV29-1
CDR3 protein: CSVEVGTVSNYGYTF

clone size: -
V gene: TRBV12-5
CDR3 protein: CASGFERETQYF

clone size: -
V gene: TRBV18
CDR3 protein: CASSLFQGQLNTEAFF

clone size: -
V gene: TRBV2
CDR3 protein: CASSEEGLNNQPQHF

clone size: once
V gene: TRBV19
CDR3 protein: CASSMAPMHEQYF

clone size: -
V gene: TRBV7-6
CDR3 protein: CASSTQGNTGELFF

clone size: -
V gene: TRBV18
CDR3 protein: CASSADTEAFF

clone size: -
V gene: TRBV2
CDR3 protein: CASSGQGTDSNQPQHF

clone size: once
V gene: TRBV10-3
CDR3 protein: CAISFNQDQETQYF

clone size: -
V gene: TRBV27
CDR3 protein: CASRSTGLSNQPQHF

clone size: -
V gene: TRBV11-3
CDR3 protein: CASSAGQGDEETQYF

clone size: -
V gene: TRBV2
CDR3 protein: CASRGTSGREQYF

clone size: -
V gene: TRBV24-1
CDR3 protein: CATRYEIPKQGIYGYTF

clone size: few
V gene: TRBV30
CDR3 protein: CAWSAGGAHGYTF

clone size: -
V gene: TRBV6-1
CDR3 protein: CASSEAPPGSRFDYEQYF

clone size: -
V gene: TRBV21-1
CDR3 protein: CASSKQRDREDTDTQYF